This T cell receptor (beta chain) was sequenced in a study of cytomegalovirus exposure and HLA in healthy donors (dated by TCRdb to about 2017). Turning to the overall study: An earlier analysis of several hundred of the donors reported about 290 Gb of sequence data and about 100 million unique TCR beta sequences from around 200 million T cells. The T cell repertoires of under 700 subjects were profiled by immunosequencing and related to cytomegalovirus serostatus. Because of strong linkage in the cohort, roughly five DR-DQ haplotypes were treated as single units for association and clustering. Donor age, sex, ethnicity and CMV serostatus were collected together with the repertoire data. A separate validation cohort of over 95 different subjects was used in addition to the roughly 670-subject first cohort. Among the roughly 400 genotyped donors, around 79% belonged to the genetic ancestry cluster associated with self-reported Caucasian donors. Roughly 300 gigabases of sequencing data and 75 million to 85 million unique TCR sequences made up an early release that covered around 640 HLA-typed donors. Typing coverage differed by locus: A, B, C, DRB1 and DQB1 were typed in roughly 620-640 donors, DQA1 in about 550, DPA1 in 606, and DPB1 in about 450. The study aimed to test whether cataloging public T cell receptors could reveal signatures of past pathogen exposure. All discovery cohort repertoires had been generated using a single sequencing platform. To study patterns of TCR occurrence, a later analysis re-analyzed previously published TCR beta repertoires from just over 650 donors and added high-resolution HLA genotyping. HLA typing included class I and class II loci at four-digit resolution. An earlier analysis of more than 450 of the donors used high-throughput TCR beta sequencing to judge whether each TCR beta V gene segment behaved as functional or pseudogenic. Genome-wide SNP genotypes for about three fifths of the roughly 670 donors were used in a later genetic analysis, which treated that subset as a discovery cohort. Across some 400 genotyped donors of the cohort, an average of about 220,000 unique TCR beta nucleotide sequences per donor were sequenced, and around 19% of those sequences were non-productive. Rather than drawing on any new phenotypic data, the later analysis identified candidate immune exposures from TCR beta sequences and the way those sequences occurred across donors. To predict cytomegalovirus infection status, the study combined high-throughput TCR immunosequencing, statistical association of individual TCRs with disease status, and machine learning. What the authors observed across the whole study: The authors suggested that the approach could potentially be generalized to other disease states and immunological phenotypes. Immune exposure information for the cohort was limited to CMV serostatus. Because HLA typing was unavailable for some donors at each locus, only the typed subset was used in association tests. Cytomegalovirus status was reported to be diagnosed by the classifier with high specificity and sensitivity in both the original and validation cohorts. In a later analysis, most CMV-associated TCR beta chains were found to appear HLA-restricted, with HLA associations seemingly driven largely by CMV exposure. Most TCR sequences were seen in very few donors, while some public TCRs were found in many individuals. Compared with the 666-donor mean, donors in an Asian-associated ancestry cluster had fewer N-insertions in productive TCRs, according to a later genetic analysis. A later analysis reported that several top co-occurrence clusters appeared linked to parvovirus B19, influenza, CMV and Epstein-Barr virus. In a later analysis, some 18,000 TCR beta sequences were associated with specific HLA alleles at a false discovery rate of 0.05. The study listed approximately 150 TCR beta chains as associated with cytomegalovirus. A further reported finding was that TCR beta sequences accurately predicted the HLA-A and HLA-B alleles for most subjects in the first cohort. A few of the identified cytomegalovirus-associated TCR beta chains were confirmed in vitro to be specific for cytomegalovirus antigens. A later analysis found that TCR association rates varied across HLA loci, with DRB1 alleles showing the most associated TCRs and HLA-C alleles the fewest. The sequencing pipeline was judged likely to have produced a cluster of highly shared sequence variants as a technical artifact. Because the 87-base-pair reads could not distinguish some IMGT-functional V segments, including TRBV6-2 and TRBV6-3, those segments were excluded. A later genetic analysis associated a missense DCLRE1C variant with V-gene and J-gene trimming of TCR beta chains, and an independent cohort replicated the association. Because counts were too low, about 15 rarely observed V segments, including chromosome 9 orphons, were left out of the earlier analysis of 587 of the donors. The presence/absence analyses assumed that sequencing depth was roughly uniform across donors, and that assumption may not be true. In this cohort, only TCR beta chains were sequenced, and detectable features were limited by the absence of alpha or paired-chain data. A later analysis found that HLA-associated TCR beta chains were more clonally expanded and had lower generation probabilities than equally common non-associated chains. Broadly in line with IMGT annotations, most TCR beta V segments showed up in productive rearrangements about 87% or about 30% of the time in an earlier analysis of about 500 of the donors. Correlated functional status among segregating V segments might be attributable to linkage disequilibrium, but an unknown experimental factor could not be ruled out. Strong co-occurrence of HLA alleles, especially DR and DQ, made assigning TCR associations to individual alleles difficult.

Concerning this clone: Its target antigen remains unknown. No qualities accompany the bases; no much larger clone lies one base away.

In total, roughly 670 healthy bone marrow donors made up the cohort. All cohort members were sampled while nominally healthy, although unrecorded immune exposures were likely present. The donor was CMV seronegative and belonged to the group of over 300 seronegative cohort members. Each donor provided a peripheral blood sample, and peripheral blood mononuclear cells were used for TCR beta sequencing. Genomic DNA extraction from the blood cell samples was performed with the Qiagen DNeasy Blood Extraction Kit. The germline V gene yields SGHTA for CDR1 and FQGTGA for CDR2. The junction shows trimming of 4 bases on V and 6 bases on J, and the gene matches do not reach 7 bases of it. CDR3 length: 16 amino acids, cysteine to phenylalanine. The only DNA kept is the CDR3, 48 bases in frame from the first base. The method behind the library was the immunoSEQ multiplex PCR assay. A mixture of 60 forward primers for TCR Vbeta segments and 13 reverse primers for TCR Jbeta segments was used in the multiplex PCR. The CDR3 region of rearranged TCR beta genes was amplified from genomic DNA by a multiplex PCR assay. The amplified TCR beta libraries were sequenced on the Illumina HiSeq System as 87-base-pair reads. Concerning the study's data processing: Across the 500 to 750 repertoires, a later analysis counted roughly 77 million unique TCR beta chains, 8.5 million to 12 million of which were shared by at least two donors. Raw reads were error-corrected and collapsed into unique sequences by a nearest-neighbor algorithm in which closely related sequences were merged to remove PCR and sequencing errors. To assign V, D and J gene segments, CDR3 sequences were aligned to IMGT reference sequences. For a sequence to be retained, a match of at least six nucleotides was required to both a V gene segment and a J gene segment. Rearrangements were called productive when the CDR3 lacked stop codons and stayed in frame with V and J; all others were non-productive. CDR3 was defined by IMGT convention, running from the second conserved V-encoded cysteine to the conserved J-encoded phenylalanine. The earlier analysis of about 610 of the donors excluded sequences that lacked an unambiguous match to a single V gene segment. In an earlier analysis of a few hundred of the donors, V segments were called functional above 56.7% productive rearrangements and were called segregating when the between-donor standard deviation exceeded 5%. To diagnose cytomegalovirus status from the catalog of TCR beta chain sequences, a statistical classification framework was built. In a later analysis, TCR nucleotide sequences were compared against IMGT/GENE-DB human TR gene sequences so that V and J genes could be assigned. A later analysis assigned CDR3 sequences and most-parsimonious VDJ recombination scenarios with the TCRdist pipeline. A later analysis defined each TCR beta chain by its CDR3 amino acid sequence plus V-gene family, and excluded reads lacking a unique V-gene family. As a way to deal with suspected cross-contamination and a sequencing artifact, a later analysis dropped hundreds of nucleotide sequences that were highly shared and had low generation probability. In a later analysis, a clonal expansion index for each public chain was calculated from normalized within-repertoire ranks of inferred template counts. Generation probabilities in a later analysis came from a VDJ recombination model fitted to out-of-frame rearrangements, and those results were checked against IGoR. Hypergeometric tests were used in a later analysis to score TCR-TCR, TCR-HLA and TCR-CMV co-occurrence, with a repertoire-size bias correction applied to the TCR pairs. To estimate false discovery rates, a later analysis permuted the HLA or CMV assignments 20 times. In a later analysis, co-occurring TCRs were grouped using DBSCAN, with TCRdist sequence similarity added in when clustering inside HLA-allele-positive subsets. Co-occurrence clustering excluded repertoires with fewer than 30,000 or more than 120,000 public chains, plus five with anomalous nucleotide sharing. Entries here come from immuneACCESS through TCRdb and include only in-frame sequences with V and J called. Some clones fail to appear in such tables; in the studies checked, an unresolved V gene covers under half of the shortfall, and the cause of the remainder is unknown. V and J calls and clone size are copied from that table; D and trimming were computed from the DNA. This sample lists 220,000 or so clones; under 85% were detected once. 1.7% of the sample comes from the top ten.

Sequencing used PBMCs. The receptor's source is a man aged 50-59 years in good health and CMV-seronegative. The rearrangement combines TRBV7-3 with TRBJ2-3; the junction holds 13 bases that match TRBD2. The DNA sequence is TGTGCCAGCAGCTCACGGACTAGCGGGAGTCGGGATACGCAGTATTTT. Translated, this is CASSSRTSGSRDTQYF.